This record concerns one T cell receptor (beta chain) sequence. Its matching antigen is unknown. Following RNA extraction, reverse transcription yielded cDNA that acted as the sequencing template. TCRdb's table, derived via immunoSEQ multiplex PCR, lists solely in-frame clones and lacks some. The profile shows about 190,000 clones, approximately 56% of them singletons. Treatment indicated: oral pan-JAK inhibitor, 5-10 mg twice daily. The record originates from a study of CD8+ T cells in alopecia areata. Study-wide context: Treated patients received oral tofacitinib, 5 to 10 mg twice daily.

Study observations and caveats: Having just one nonresponder leaves the connection between baseline CD8+ expansion and response unresolved. Tofacitinib significantly reduced both scalp clonality and expanded CD8+ clones among the top 100. With patients, TCR sharing proved less clear than in mice, a difference possibly related to HLA.

CDR1 and CDR2 (germline): GTSNPN, SVGIG (reference sequence). CDR3 length: 13 residues. V lost 5 bases, J lost 0 bases, and 8 bases lay in between. The TCR was taken from a human donor with alopecia areata. This rearrangement joins TRBV30 to TRBJ1-5; tentative D call: TRBD1 (6 bases). Specimen: CD4+ T cells sorted from blood, collected at week 4, from a patient treated with tofacitinib. For the CDR3, the DNA is TGTGCCTGGGGACAGAATAGCAATCAGCCCCAGCATTTT. It is translated as CAWGQNSNQPQHF. The full variable domain, completed using reference TRBV30 and TRBJ1-5, is SQTIHQWPATLVQPVGSPLSLECTVEGTSNPNLYWYRQAAGRGLQLLFYSVGIGQISSEVPQNLSASRPQDRQFILSSKKLLLSDSGFYLCAWGQNSNQPQHFGDGTRLSIL.